The 5 T cell receptor beta chains given below trace back to one sample, sequenced in a study of shared clonotypes between healthy human individuals (dated by TCRdb to 2018 to 2020). Library creation used the immunoSEQ multiplex PCR assay. The immuneACCESS repertoire file appears here via TCRdb, limited to in-frame rearrangements. These files lack a portion of the clones; in checked studies, under half of the deficit traces to unresolved V genes, and the cause of the others is not known. Present in this sample are over 1.5 million clones, 95% to 99% of which were seen just once. The ten largest clones add up to around 0.47% of the sample. The sequenced sample consisted of naive CD4+ T cells sorted from blood. Per the publication, the cell subset or site label means: CD45RA+ positively selected. These receptors all stem from a man aged 25 to 40 in good health.

V gene TRBV5-4 combines with J gene TRBJ2-5; 7 nucleotides agree with TRBD1. Germline assignment: CDR1 SGHNT and CDR2 YYREEE (reference sequence). The CDR3 runs 15 residues. The V and J ends lost 2 bases and 2 bases, in that order; junction bases with no gene match: 6. CDR3 coding DNA: TGTGCCAGCAGCTTTGGGGGACAGAAACAAGAGACCCAGTACTTC. This sequence encodes CASSFGGQKQETQYF.

V usage is TRBV11-3 and J usage is TRBJ2-7; perhaps TRBD2 as D (7 bases). Trimming left V 2 bases short and J 3 bases short, with 14 bases between. Germline V CDR1 and CDR2: SGHNT, YENEEA. The CDR3 runs 15 residues. The CDR3 nucleotides are TGTGCCAGCAGCTTAACGGGGGGCGCGGGCTACGAGCAGTACTTC. Translation gives CASSLTGGAGYEQYF.

The chain carries TRBV4-2 and TRBJ1-2; TRBD1 aligns across 8 bases. CDR1 is LGHNA and CDR2 is YNFKEQ in the germline V gene. The CDR3 is made up of 15 amino acids. V lost 1 base to trimming and J lost 6 bases; unmatched junction nucleotides: 7. The CDR3 protein is CASSQVPGTGDGYTF. The CDR3 region has the DNA TGTGCCAGCAGCCAAGTGCCCGGGACAGGAGATGGCTACACCTTC.

V gene TRBV6-5 combines with J gene TRBJ2-7; tentatively, D is TRBD2 (6 bases). This CDR3 has 15 amino acids. The V end was cut by 6 bases, the J end by 7 bases, with 22 bases between. Germline values: CDR1 MNHEY, CDR2 SVGAGI. The CDR3: CASSRAGRGQREQYF. CDR3 sequence (DNA): TGTGCCAGCAGCCGCGCCGGGCGGGGCCAGCGTGAGCAGTACTTC.

This chain links TRBV18 with TRBJ2-5; 7 bases align to TRBD2. Trimming at V came to 3 bases and at J to 4 bases, leaving 8 bases not matched to a gene. The germline V gene encodes CDR1 KGHSH and CDR2 LQKENI. The CDR3 contains 15 residues. Here the CDR3 DNA reads TGTGCCAGCTCACCGGGAGGGCCCTTCCTAGAGACCCAGTACTTC. As protein: CASSPGGPFLETQYF.